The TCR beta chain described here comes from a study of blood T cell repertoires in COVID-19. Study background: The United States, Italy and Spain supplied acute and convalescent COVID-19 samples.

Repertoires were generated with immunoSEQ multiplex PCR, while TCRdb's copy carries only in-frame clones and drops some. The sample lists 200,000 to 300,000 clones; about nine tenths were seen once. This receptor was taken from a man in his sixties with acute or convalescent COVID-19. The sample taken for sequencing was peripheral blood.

The CDR3 here is CASSRPSGGTYEQYF. In DNA form, the CDR3 reads TGTGCCAGCAGTCGACCTAGCGGGGGGACCTACGAGCAGTACTTC. V is TRBV11-3 and J is TRBJ2-7; 11 nucleotides line up with TRBD2. Germline-derived CDR1 and CDR2 are SGHNT and YENEEA. CDR3 length equals 15 residues. V was pared by 6 bases and J by 2 bases, with 6 bases of the junction left unmatched.